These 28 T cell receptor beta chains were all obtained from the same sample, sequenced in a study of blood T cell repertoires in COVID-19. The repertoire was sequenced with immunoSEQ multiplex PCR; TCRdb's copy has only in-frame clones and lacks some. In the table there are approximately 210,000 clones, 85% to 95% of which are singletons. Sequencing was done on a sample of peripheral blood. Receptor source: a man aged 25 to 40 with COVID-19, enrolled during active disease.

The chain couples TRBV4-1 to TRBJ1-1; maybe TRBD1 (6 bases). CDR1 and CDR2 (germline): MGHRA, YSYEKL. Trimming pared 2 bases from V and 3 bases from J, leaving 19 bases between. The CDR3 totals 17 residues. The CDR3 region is CASSQRSKGRGDTEAFF. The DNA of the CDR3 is TGCGCCAGCAGCCAAAGGTCGAAAGGGAGGGGGGACACTGAAGCTTTCTTT.

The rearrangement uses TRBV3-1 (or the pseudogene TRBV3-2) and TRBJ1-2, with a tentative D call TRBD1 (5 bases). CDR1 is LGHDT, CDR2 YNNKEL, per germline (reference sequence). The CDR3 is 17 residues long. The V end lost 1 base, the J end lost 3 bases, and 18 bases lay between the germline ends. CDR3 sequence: CASSQVTLRGLDYGYTF. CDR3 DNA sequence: TGTGCCAGCAGCCAAGTAACGTTAAGGGGACTCGACTATGGCTACACCTTC.

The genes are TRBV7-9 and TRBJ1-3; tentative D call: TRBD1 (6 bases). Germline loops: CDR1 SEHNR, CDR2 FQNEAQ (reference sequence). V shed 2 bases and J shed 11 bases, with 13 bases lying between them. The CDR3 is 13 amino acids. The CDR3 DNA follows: TGTGCCAGCAGCTTACAGGGGAGCGGCCCCATATATTTT. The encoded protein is CASSLQGSGPIYF.

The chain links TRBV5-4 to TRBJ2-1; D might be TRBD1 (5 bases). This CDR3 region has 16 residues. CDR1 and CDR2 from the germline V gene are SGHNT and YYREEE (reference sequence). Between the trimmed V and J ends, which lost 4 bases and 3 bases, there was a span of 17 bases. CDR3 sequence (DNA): TGTGCCAGCAGCGTGATTACAGGAAGATTCTACAATGAGCAGTTCTTC. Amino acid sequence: CASSVITGRFYNEQFF.

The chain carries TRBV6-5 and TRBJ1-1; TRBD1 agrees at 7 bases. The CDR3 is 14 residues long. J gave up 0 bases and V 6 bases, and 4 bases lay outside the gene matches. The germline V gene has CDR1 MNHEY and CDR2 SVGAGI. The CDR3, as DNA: TGTGCCAGCAGGCTGGACAGGATGAACACTGAAGCTTTCTTT. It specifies CASRLDRMNTEAFF.

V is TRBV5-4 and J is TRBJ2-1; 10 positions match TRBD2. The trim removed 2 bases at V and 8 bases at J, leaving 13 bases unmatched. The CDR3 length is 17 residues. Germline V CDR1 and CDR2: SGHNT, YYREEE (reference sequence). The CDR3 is CASSFPSGGVQGDEQFF. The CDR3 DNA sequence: TGTGCCAGCAGCTTCCCTAGCGGGGGAGTACAGGGAGATGAGCAGTTCTTC.

CDR3 amino acids: CASSYRDSTLGDYGYTF. In DNA form, the CDR3 reads TGCGCCAGCAGCTACCGGGACTCCACGCTTGGTGACTATGGCTACACCTTC. The chain uses TRBV4-1 and TRBJ1-2; D might be TRBD1 (5 bases). The V gene's germline CDR1 is MGHRA and CDR2 YSYEKL. The V end was cut by 5 bases, the J end by 3 bases, with 22 bases between. CDR3 size: 17 residues.

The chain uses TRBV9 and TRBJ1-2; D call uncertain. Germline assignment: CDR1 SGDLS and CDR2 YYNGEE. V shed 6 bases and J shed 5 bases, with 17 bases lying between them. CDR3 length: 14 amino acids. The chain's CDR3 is CASTPYEGVYGYTF. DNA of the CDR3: TGTGCCAGCACCCCGTACGAGGGAGTTTATGGCTACACCTTC. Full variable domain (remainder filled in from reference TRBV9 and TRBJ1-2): DSGVTQTPKHLITATGQRVTLRCSPRSGDLSVYWYQQSLDQGLQFLIQYYNGEERAKGNILERFSAQQFPDLHSELNLSSLELGDSALYFCASTPYEGVYGYTFGSGTRLTVV.

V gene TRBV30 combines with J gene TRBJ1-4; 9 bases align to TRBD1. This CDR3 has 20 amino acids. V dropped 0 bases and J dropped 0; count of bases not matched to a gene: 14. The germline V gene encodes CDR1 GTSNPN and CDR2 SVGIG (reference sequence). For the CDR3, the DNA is TGTGCCTGGAGTGTTTTTATCCGAGAGGGACAGGGTGCAACTAATGAAAAACTGTTTTTT. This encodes CAWSVFIREGQGATNEKLFF.

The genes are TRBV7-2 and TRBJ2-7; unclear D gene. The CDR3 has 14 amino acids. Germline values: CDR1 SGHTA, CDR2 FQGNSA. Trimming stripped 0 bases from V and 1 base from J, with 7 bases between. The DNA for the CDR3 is TGTGCCAGCAGCTTAGCCCAGATGTCCTACGAGCAGTACTTC. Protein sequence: CASSLAQMSYEQYF.

The CDR3 bases are TGTGCCAGCAGCTGGGACAGTAACTATGGCTACACCTTC. This codes for CASSWDSNYGYTF. V gene TRBV27 combines with J gene TRBJ1-2; 7 bases are shared with TRBD1. The CDR3 runs to 13 residues. The V gene's germline CDR1 is MNHEY and CDR2 SMNVEV (reference sequence). J gave up 1 base and V 6 bases, and 2 bases lay outside the gene matches.

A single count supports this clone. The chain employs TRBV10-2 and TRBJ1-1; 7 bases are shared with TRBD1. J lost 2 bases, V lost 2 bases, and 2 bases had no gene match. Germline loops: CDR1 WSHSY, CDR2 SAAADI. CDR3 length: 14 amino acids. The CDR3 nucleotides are TGCGCCAGCAGTGAGGGGGACAGAAACACTGAAGCTTTCTTT. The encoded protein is CASSEGDRNTEAFF.

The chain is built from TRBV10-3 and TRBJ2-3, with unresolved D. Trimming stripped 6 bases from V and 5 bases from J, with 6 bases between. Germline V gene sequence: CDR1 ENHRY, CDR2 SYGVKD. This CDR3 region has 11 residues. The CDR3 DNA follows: TGTGCCATCAGCTCCCGAGATACGCAGTATTTT. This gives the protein CAISSRDTQYF.

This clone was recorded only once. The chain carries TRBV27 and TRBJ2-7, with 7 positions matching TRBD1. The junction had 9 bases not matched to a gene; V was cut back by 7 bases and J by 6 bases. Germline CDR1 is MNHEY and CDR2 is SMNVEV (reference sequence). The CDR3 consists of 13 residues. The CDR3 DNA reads TGTGCCAGCAAAACGACAGGACAGGCCGAGCAGTACTTC. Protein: CASKTTGQAEQYF.

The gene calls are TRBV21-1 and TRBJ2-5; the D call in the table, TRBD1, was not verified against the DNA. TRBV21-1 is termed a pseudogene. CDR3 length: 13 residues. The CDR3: CASKVQLQETQYF. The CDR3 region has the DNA TGTGCCAGCAAAGTGCAGTTACAAGAGACCCAGTACTTC.

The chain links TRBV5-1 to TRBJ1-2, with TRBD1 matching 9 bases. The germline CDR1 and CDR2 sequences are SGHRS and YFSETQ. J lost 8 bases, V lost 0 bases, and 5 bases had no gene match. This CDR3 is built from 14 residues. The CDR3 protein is CASSLEQGARGYTF. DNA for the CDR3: TGCGCCAGCAGCTTGGAACAGGGGGCGAGGGGCTACACCTTC. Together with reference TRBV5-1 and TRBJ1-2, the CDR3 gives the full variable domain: KAGVTQTPRYLIKTRGQQVTLSCSPISGHRSVSWYQQTPGQGLQFLFEYFSETQRNKGNFPGRFSGRQFSNSRSEMNVSTLELGDSALYLCASSLEQGARGYTFGSGTRLTVV.

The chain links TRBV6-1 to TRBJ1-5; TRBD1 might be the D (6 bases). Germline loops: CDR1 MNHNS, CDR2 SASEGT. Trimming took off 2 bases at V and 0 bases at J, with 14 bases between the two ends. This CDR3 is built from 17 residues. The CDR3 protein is CASSETGSGYSNQPQHF. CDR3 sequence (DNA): TGTGCCAGCAGTGAAACAGGGTCGGGCTATAGCAATCAGCCCCAGCATTTT.

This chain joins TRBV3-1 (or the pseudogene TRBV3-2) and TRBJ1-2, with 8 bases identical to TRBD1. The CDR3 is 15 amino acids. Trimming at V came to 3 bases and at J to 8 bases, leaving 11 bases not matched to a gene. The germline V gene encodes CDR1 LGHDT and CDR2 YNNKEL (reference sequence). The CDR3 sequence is CASSHPTGVGTGYTF. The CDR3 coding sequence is TGTGCCAGCAGCCACCCGACAGGGGTGGGGACGGGCTACACCTTC.

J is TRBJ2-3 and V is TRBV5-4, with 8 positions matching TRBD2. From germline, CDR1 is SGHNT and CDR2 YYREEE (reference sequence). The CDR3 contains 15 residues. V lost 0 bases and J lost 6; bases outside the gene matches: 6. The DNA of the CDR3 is TGTGCCAGCAGCTTGGTGCGCGGGGGGCGGGATACGCAGTATTTT. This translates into CASSLVRGGRDTQYF.

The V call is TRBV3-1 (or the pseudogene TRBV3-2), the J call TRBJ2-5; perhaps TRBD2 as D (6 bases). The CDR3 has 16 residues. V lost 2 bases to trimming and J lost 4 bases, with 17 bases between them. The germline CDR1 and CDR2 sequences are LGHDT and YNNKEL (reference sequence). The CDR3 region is CASSQTSSGNGETQYF. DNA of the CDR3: TGTGCCAGCAGCCAAACTAGCTCGGGGAATGGAGAGACCCAGTACTTC.

In nucleotides, the CDR3 is TGCAGCGTTGTTGTCCAGGGGGCTGCTGGAAACACCATATATTTT. Amino acids: CSVVVQGAAGNTIYF. The rearrangement joins TRBV29-1 to TRBJ1-3; TRBD1 matches at 8 bases. The germline gives CDR1 SQVTM, CDR2 ANQGSEA. The CDR3 has 15 residues. V trimming: 4 bases; J trimming: 2 bases; junction bases outside the gene matches: 7.

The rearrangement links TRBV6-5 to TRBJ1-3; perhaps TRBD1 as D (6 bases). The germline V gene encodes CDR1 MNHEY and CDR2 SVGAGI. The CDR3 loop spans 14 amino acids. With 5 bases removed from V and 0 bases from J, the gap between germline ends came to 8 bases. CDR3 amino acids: CASSTQGSGNTIYF. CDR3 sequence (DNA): TGTGCCAGCAGTACACAGGGCTCTGGAAACACCATATATTTT.

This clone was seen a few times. The CDR3 DNA is TGCGCCAGCAGCAGGGATCCGTCAGGAGATACGCAGTATTTT. It yields the protein CASSRDPSGDTQYF. The V gene is TRBV10-1, the J gene TRBJ2-3, with a weak D call TRBD1 (5 bases). V was shortened by 6 bases and J by 5 bases, with 15 bases between the two germline ends. The CDR3 is made up of 14 amino acids. CDR1 is WNHNN and CDR2 is SYGVQD in the germline V gene (reference sequence).

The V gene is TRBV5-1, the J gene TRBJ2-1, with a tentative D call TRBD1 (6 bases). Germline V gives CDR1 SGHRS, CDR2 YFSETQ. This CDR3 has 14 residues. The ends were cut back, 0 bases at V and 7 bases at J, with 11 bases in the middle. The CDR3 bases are TGCGCCAGCAGCTTGGGGGTAGGGGGTAATGAGCAGTTCTTC. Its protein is CASSLGVGGNEQFF. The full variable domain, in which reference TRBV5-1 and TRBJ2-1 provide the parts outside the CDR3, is KAGVTQTPRYLIKTRGQQVTLSCSPISGHRSVSWYQQTPGQGLQFLFEYFSETQRNKGNFPGRFSGRQFSNSRSEMNVSTLELGDSALYLCASSLGVGGNEQFFGPGTRLTVL.

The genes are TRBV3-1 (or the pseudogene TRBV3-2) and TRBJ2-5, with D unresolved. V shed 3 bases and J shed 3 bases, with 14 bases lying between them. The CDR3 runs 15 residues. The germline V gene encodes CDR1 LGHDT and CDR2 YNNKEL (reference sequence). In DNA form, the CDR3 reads TGTGCCAGCAGCCACTCAGTTCAGGTAAAAGAGACCCAGTACTTC. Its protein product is CASSHSVQVKETQYF.

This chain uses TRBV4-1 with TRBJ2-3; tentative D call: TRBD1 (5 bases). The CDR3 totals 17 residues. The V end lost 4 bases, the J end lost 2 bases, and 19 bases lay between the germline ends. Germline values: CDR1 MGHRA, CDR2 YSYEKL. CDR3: CASSPGARNYLTDTQYF. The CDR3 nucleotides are TGCGCCAGCAGCCCTGGGGCGCGAAACTACCTCACAGATACGCAGTATTTT.

The chain's CDR3 is CASGNQGIQHF. The CDR3 coding sequence is TGTGCTAGTGGCAACCAGGGAATCCAGCATTTT. This rearrangement joins TRBV12-5 to TRBJ1-5; perhaps TRBD1 as D (5 bases). V lost 6 bases to trimming and J lost 12 bases, with 12 bases between them. This CDR3 has 11 residues. Germline assignment: CDR1 LGHNT and CDR2 FRNRAP.

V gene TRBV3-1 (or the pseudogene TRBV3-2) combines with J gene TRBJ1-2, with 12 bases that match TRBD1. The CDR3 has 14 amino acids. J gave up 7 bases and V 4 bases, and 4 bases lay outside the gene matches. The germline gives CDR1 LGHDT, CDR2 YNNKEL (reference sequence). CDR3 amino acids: CASSLRDRGPGYTF. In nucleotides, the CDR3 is TGTGCCAGCAGCCTCCGGGACAGGGGGCCTGGCTACACCTTC.